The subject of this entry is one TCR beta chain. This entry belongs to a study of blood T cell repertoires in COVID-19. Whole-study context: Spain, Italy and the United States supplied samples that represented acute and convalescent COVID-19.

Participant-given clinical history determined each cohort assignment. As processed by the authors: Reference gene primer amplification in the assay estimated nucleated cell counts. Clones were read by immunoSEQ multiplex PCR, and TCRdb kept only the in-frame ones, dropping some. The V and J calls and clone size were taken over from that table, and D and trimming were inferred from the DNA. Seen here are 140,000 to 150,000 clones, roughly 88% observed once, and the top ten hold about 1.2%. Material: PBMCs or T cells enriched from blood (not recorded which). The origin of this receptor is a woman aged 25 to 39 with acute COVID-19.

CDR3 in amino acids: CASSEQYSGNTIYF. The CDR3 nucleotides read TGTGCCAGCAGTGAACAGTACTCTGGAAACACCATATATTTT. This chain links TRBV2 with TRBJ1-3; no definite D call. Trimming shortened V by 2 bases and J by 0 bases, and 5 bases separated the two germline ends. Germline lookup yields CDR1 SNHLY and CDR2 FYNNEI. The CDR3 spans 14 residues. The full variable domain, completed using reference TRBV2 and TRBJ1-3, is EPEVTQTPSHQVTQMGQEVILRCVPISNHLYFYWYRQILGQKVEFLVSFYNNEISEKSEIFDDQFSVERPDGSNFTLKIRSTKLEDSAMYFCASSEQYSGNTIYFGEGSWLTVV.